What follows are 26 T cell receptor beta chains derived from one specimen sequenced in a study of Ad26.COV2.S vaccination and SARS-CoV-2 variants. Assay used: immunoSEQ multiplex PCR; TCRdb lists only in-frame clones, some missing. The sample lists about 480,000 clones; 70% to 90% were seen once. Stated treatment: around 19 received Ad26.COV2.S at low or high dose, single or two shots; about 5 received placebo; per-sample allocation not given. The investigators took samples on day 63 after the first vaccine or placebo injection. Material: peripheral blood, obtained in a trial of Ad26.COV2.S vaccine versus placebo. The receptor set was obtained from a person between 18 and 65 years old who received the Ad26.COV2.S COVID-19 vaccine or a placebo.

This chain uses TRBV7-3 with TRBJ2-1; D is tentatively TRBD1 or TRBD2 (6 bases each). This CDR3 region has 19 residues. Germline V gene lookup returns CDR1 SGHTA and CDR2 FQGTGA. The V end was cut by 4 bases, the J end by 4 bases, with 26 bases between. The CDR3 reads CASSSQPALAEGVYNEQFF. The CDR3 bases are TGTGCCAGCAGCTCCCAGCCCGCGCTTGCGGAGGGGGTTTACAATGAGCAGTTCTTC.

This chain joins TRBV6-1 and TRBJ2-3; D is uncertain. V lost 1 base and J 4 bases, leaving 6 bases between the germline ends. Germline V gives CDR1 MNHNS, CDR2 SASEGT. CDR3 length: 13 amino acids. This chain's CDR3 is CASSEVSADTQYF. CDR3 DNA sequence: TGTGCCAGCAGTGAAGTATCGGCAGATACGCAGTATTTT.

The chain uses TRBV28 and TRBJ2-1; the D gene could be TRBD1 or TRBD2 (5 bases each). Germline CDR1 and CDR2: MDHEN and SYDVKM. This CDR3 is built from 12 residues. Trimming cost V 6 bases and J 10 bases, with 13 bases left between them. The CDR3, as DNA: TGTGCCAGCAGAACCACCGGGACGGAGCAGTTCTTC. Its protein is CASRTTGTEQFF.

CDR3 in DNA: TGCGCCAGCAGCTTGTTCCTAGGGTCCTACAATGAGCAGTTCTTC. Amino acids: CASSLFLGSYNEQFF. This chain links TRBV5-1 with TRBJ2-1; D is uncertain. Germline V gene sequence: CDR1 SGHRS, CDR2 YFSETQ. The CDR3 runs to 15 residues. Trimming took off 1 base at V and 1 base at J, with 9 bases between the two ends.

This clone was counted only a few times. The V gene is TRBV6-5, the J gene TRBJ2-2; 9 positions agree with TRBD1. The ends lost 7 bases at V and 3 bases at J; junction bases unmatched: 6. Germline V gene sequence: CDR1 MNHEY, CDR2 SVGAGI. This CDR3 region has 15 residues. The chain's CDR3 is CASTKDRGYTGELFF. The CDR3 DNA is TGTGCCAGCACCAAAGACAGGGGGTACACCGGGGAGCTGTTTTTT.

The V gene is TRBV27, the J gene TRBJ2-5; perhaps TRBD1 as D (7 bases). Trimming cost V 3 bases and J 5 bases, with 16 bases left between them. The CDR3 is 15 amino acids. The V gene's germline CDR1 is MNHEY and CDR2 SMNVEV (reference sequence). CDR3 protein: CASSFTGVGGETQYF. CDR3 nucleotides: TGTGCCAGCAGTTTCACAGGGGTTGGGGGGGAGACCCAGTACTTC.

The V gene is TRBV25-1, the J gene TRBJ2-5, with D possibly TRBD2 on 6 matching bases. Germline V gene data show CDR1 as MGHDK and CDR2 as SYGVNS. This CDR3 has 16 residues. V lost 2 bases to trimming and J lost 4 bases, with 17 bases between them. This CDR3 reads CASSEGGNGWGETQYF. In nucleotides, the CDR3 is TGTGCCAGCAGTGAAGGAGGGAACGGGTGGGGAGAGACCCAGTACTTC.

As for this clone: Other DNA sequences in the same sample also yield this CDR3. V and J are TRBV3-1 (or the pseudogene TRBV3-2) and TRBJ2-2; no firm D call. Deletions cut 4 bases from V and 5 bases from J, with 5 bases between. This CDR3 contains 12 residues. Germline CDR1 and CDR2: LGHDT and YNNKEL (reference sequence). The CDR3 nucleotides read TGTGCCAGCAGCCTTTTAACCGGGGAGCTGTTTTTT. As protein: CASSLLTGELFF.

This clone appeared many times. CDR3 region: CASSLRGPRGLDTQYF. The CDR3 bases are TGTGCCAGCAGTTTACGGGGACCGCGGGGACTAGATACGCAGTATTTT. The chain has TRBV27 and TRBJ2-3; tentatively, D is TRBD2 (6 bases). CDR3 length: 16 residues. CDR1 and CDR2 (germline): MNHEY, SMNVEV (reference sequence). The V gene lost 2 bases and the J gene lost 5 bases, with 17 bases spanning the gap.

The rearrangement uses TRBV15 and TRBJ1-1; D gene uncertain. The CDR3 length is 14 residues. Germline V lookup: CDR1 LNHNV, CDR2 YYDKDF (reference sequence). Trimming pared 9 bases from V and 1 base from J, leaving 15 bases between. CDR3 sequence (DNA): TGTGCCACGGCCCCGGGCGTCCCGAACACTGAAGCTTTCTTT. This encodes CATAPGVPNTEAFF.

The chain couples TRBV27 to TRBJ2-7; 11 nucleotides agree with TRBD1. Germline V gives CDR1 MNHEY, CDR2 SMNVEV (reference sequence). V lost 6 bases to trimming and J lost 6 bases; unmatched junction nucleotides: 7. The CDR3 runs to 14 residues. CDR3 loop: CASSSGTGGFEQYF. The CDR3 nucleotides read TGTGCCAGCAGCTCGGGGACAGGGGGGTTCGAGCAGTACTTC.

The V and J genes are TRBV10-3 and TRBJ2-7; a possible D gene is TRBD1 (5 bases). The CDR3 has 13 amino acids. Germline CDR1 ENHRY, CDR2 SYGVKD. V gave up 10 bases and J gave up 0 bases, with 13 bases separating them. CDR3 DNA: TGTGCCACCCAGGGAAAAAGCTCCTACGAGCAGTACTTC. Translating gives CATQGKSSYEQYF.

The chain recombines TRBV7-9 with TRBJ1-2; 10 nucleotides agree with TRBD1. Germline CDR1 reads SEHNR; CDR2 reads FQNEAQ (reference sequence). The CDR3 runs 13 residues. The trim removed 4 bases at V and 9 bases at J, leaving 5 bases unmatched. CDR3 bases: TGTGCCAGCAGCTCGGGACAGGGGCCTCGCTACACCTTC. As protein: CASSSGQGPRYTF.

This chain joins TRBV11-2 and TRBJ2-7; no clear D gene. From germline, CDR1 is SGHAT and CDR2 FQNNGV. Trimming cost V 3 bases and J 6 bases, with 9 bases left between them. The CDR3 covers 12 residues. The CDR3 DNA sequence: TGTGCCAGCAGCTTGGGGTTCTCCGAGCAGTACTTC. It encodes CASSLGFSEQYF.

The chain couples TRBV6-2 or TRBV6-3 to TRBJ2-7, with no clear D. This CDR3 is 14 amino acids long. Trimming cost V 3 bases and J 3 bases, with 12 bases left between them. Germline CDR1 and CDR2: MNHEY and SVGEGT. The CDR3 loop reads CASSYRRGIYEQYF. The CDR3 coding sequence is TGTGCCAGCAGTTATCGGCGTGGAATCTACGAGCAGTACTTC.

This clone was counted ten times or more. The J gene is TRBJ1-3, the V gene TRBV5-4; D might be TRBD1 (6 bases). Trimming took 0 bases from V and 4 from J, leaving 14 bases between them. The CDR3 loop spans 16 amino acids. Germline CDR1 is SGHNT and CDR2 is YYREEE (reference sequence). CDR3 bases: TGTGCCAGCAGCTTGGATTCGGTCGGGGGCGGAAACACCATATATTTT. This codes for CASSLDSVGGGNTIYF.

The chain couples TRBV30 to TRBJ1-3, with D unresolved. The germline V gene encodes CDR1 GTSNPN and CDR2 SVGIG (reference sequence). This CDR3 contains 14 residues. V shed 0 bases and J shed 7 bases, with 13 bases lying between them. In DNA form, the CDR3 reads TGTGCCTGGAGTGTGGCTTACCCTCCGAACACCATATATTTT. Its protein product is CAWSVAYPPNTIYF.

This clone appeared once. The rearrangement joins TRBV5-6 to TRBJ1-1; possibly TRBD1 for D (5 bases). Trimming shortened V by 0 bases and J by 1 base, and 10 bases separated the two germline ends. CDR3 length: 15 residues. CDR1 is SGHDT and CDR2 is YYEEEE in the germline V gene. CDR3 DNA sequence: TGTGCCAGCAGCTTGGTAGGCAGGGCGAACACTGAAGCTTTCTTT. Translating it yields CASSLVGRANTEAFF.

J is TRBJ2-1 and V is TRBV11-3, with D possibly TRBD2 on 6 matching bases. The CDR3 is 12 residues long. The V gene lost 1 base and the J gene lost 13 bases, with 11 bases spanning the gap. Germline CDR1 and CDR2: SGHNT and YENEEA. In DNA form, the CDR3 reads TGTGCCAGCAGCTTAGGAGGCGGGATTCAGTTCTTC. It encodes CASSLGGGIQFF.

The chain links TRBV4-3 to TRBJ2-1, with 9 bases identical to TRBD1. The CDR3 consists of 18 residues. Trimming at V came to 0 bases and at J to 3 bases, leaving 9 bases not matched to a gene. Germline values: CDR1 LGHNA, CDR2 YSLEER. The CDR3 spells CASSQDPPGTGNYNEQFF. Written as DNA, the CDR3 is TGCGCCAGCAGCCAAGACCCCCCGGGGACAGGGAACTACAATGAGCAGTTCTTC.

A remark on this clone: Other DNA sequences in this specimen translate into the identical CDR3. This chain connects TRBV5-1 to TRBJ2-5; 8 bases align to TRBD1. Germline values: CDR1 SGHRS, CDR2 YFSETQ. The CDR3 has 14 amino acids. V was pared by 4 bases and J by 5 bases, with 7 bases of the junction left unmatched. The CDR3 protein is CASSLGQGGETQYF. The CDR3 region has the DNA TGCGCCAGCAGCCTCGGACAGGGTGGGGAGACCCAGTACTTC.

CDR3 sequence reads: CASSSGGQQNTDTQYF. CDR3 sequence (DNA): TGTGCCAGCAGTTCTGGCGGACAGCAAAACACAGATACGCAGTATTTT. The chain has TRBV27 and TRBJ2-3, with a tentative D call TRBD1 (6 bases). V gave up 4 bases and J gave up 2 bases, with 16 bases separating them. The V gene's germline CDR1 is MNHEY and CDR2 SMNVEV (reference sequence). This CDR3 spans 16 amino acids.

The chain employs TRBV10-3 and TRBJ1-2; D remains ambiguous. Germline V gene data show CDR1 as ENHRY and CDR2 as SYGVKD. V lost 7 bases and J lost 2, with 11 bases in between. This CDR3 has 13 residues. The CDR3 sequence: CAIKRTENYGYTF. The CDR3 DNA sequence: TGTGCCATCAAGAGGACGGAAAACTATGGCTACACCTTC.

CDR3 amino acids: CSVPGGTGQETQYF. The CDR3 region has the DNA TGCAGCGTCCCCGGAGGGACAGGACAAGAGACCCAGTACTTC. The chain uses TRBV29-1 and TRBJ2-5; 8 positions match TRBD1. The V gene end was trimmed by 6 bases and the J gene end by 2 bases; junction bases not matched to a gene: 8. CDR1 SQVTM and CDR2 ANQGSEA come from the germline V gene. This CDR3 has 14 residues.

The genes are TRBV30 and TRBJ1-5, with 7 bases that match TRBD1. With V trimmed by 4 bases and J by 2 bases, 14 bases remained unmatched. There are 17 residues in the CDR3. Germline assignment: CDR1 GTSNPN and CDR2 SVGIG (reference sequence). The CDR3 nucleotides read TGTGCCTGGACCTCACAGGGGAACAATTTTGGCAATCAGCCCCAGCATTTT. Its protein product is CAWTSQGNNFGNQPQHF.

The J gene is TRBJ1-4, the V gene TRBV7-9, with 7 bases that match TRBD1. V lost 3 bases and J lost 7; bases outside the gene matches: 8. The CDR3 loop spans 15 amino acids. Germline V gene data show CDR1 as SEHNR and CDR2 as FQNEAQ (reference sequence). The CDR3 loop reads CASSLGAGGVEKLFF. CDR3 nucleotides: TGTGCCAGCAGCTTGGGGGCAGGGGGTGTTGAAAAACTGTTTTTT.